This TCR beta chain was identified in a study of shared clonotypes between healthy human individuals. Study-wide points: What naive subsets generally showed was a larger estimated richness than memory subsets showed.

As concerns this clone: Its antigen is undetermined.

In the CD4+ fraction, cells were divided into CD45RA+ naive and CD45RA-negative memory subsets. Original handling: Junction-only sequences without quality scores were provided by ImmunoSEQ, so filtering was different. Method: immunoSEQ multiplex PCR; TCRdb's copy keeps in-frame clones and lacks some. V and J calls and clone size are those listed in that table; D and trimming were worked out from the DNA. This table holds over a million clones, 95% to 97% found once. This CDR3 region has 15 residues. V shed 3 bases and J 3 bases; nucleotides not matched to a gene: 7. Germline CDR1 reads MNHNS; CDR2 reads SASEGT.

The chain links TRBV6-1 to TRBJ2-7, with TRBD1 identical over 8 bases. The specimen sequenced was naive CD4+ T cells sorted from blood. Subset described: CD45RA+ positively selected. This sequence originates from a man under 40 in good health. CDR3 residues: CASSDPGTGNYEQYF. The CDR3 bases are TGTGCCAGCAGTGACCCCGGGACAGGAAACTACGAGCAGTACTTC.